Described below is a single T cell receptor (beta chain) sequence and its context. There are many counts of this clonotype. The specificity of this receptor is unknown. No per-base quality is available; no much larger clone lies one base away. Preparation of the library involved 5' RACE. Instrument used: Illumina HiSeq 2500. A second PCR of roughly 7 to 12 cycles was run with a J-beta primer mix and a sample-barcoded 5' primer. A unique molecular identifier was introduced onto each TCR beta cDNA molecule by a template-switch 5' adaptor carrying 12 random nucleotides. Each sample yielded at least 2.5 million CDR3-containing paired-end reads. The Mint cDNA synthesis kit, primed by a TRBC-specific oligonucleotide, was used to synthesize first-strand cDNA from all RNA. After uracil-DNA glycosylase treatment, a first 18-cycle PCR used universal primers M1SS and BC2_uni_R on all cDNA. On the authors' methods: For normalization, 1 million high-quality reads were randomly selected from each sample, with every read carrying a distinct molecular identifier. Instead of being binned into consensus sequences, reads with shared molecular identifiers were discarded. MiTCR, with a Q25 quality threshold and the strictest error-elimination algorithm, was used for CDR3 identification, clonotype clustering and error correction. Lower-bound total TCR beta diversity was estimated with a nonparametric unseen species model using Euler transformation. TCRdb redid the processing of the public reads, applying fastp at Q25 and MiXCR, and retained in-frame beta chains. One record per CDR3 amino acid sequence lists the most common genes and DNA. The V and J calls shown here were made by TCRdb, not taken from the authors' results. The sample includes hundreds of thousands of distinct CDR3 sequences, with about 30% observed a single time. 15% to 17% of the sample comes from the top ten.

The junction shows trimming of 1 base on V and 0 bases on J, and the gene matches do not reach 1 base of it. The CDR3 covers 16 residues, taking in both the cysteine and the phenylalanine. The DNA shown is the 48-base CDR3, in frame from base 1. The germline V gene gives CDR1 as LGHNA and CDR2 as YNFKEQ. This specimen comes from a study of blood T cells in healthy people across ages (dated by TCRdb to the mid-2010s). Context from the whole study: Template switching captured roughly one uniquely barcoded TCR beta cDNA molecule per two T cells in model experiments. Two additional independent replicas of 1 million unique cDNA reads from the same blood draw were analyzed for two donors (one aged 18 to 30 and one aged 80 or older). To avoid experimental bias, donors of different ages were spread randomly across the sequencing lanes. The donors were split into four age groups: young (average 16 years), middle-aged (more than 35), aged (about 56) and long-lived (approximately 80). Using deep sequencing normalized with unique cDNA molecular identifiers, the study measured how TCR beta repertoire diversity changes with age. The paper as a whole reports these results and caveats: Compared with the aged group, the long-lived group had more naive CD4+ T cells, fewer expanded clones and increased TCR diversity, a pattern suggesting age selection. Because donor CMV infection status was unknown, age-related changes in expanded clonotypes were potentially confounded. Total diversity estimates from one million sequenced T cells were considered lower bounds and underestimates. A strong correlation was found between observed TCR beta diversity and the percentage of naive T cells measured by flow cytometry. Observed TCR beta diversity per million T cells fell roughly linearly with age, and a significant reduction was already apparent by age around 40. Bulk unsorted PBMC profiling prevented conclusive comparison of naive and antigen-experienced compartments.

The approximately 41 donors, aged about 6 to 100 years, were systemically healthy Caucasian individuals from Russia. Roughly 9 milliliters of peripheral blood were drawn from each donor into EDTA-treated Vacutainer tubes. Ficoll-Paque density-gradient centrifugation was used to isolate PBMCs, with at least 7 million obtained per sample. Total RNA, at least 5.5 micrograms per sample, was extracted from PBMCs with Trizol reagent. The percentages of naive CD45RAhigh/CD27high T cells were determined by flow cytometry on a PBMC aliquot from every donor. This clonotype was sampled from a woman aged 80 or older in good health. Donor details come from another sample of the same person, matched by shared clones. The sequenced sample was blood. The chain is assembled from TRBV4-2 and TRBJ2-3; TRBD1 agrees with 10 junctional bases. The sequenced DNA: TGTGCCAGCAGCCAAGGACAGGGGGCGAGCACAGATACGCAGTATTTT. Its translation reads: CASSQGQGASTDTQYF.